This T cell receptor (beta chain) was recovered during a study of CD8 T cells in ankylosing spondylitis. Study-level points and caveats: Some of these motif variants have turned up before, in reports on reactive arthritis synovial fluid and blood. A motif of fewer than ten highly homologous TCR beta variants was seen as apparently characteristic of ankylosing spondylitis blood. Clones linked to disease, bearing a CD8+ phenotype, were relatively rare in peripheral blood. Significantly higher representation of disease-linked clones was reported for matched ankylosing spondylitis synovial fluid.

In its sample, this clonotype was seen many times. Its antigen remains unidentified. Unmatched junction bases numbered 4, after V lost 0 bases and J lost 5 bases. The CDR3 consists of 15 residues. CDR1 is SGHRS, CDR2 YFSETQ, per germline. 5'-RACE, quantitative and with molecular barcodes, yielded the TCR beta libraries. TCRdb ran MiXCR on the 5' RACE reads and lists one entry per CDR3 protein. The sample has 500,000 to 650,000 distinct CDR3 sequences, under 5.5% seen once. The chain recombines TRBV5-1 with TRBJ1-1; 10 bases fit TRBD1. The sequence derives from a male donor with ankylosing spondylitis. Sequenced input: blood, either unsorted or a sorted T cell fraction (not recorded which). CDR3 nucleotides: TGCGCCAGCAGCTTGGAGGGACAGGGGAGGACTGAAGCTTTCTTT. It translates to CASSLEGQGRTEAFF.